Presented here are 17 T cell receptor beta chains from one specimen sequenced in a study of T-cell memory formation after mild COVID-19. TCRdb reanalysed the 5' RACE reads using MiXCR and keeps one entry per CDR3 protein. The sample lists roughly 89,000 distinct CDR3 sequences; less than 15% were seen once. Sequencing was done on a sample of PBMCs or a T cell subset sorted from them (not recorded which). The receptors derive from an adult woman who had mild COVID-19 (a few samples of this study predate the infection). Cell type and time point are not known.

V and J are TRBV6-6 and TRBJ1-2; perhaps TRBD1 as D (6 bases). Germline values: CDR1 MNHNY, CDR2 SVGAGI (reference sequence). V dropped 9 bases and J dropped 1 base, with 9 bases sitting between them. CDR3 length equals 12 residues. The CDR3 DNA follows: TGTGCCAGTTCGGACAGTAACTATGGCTACACCTTC. Translated: CASSDSNYGYTF.

Only a few counts were recorded for this clonotype. The chain couples TRBV12-5 to TRBJ2-6; D is uncertain. V was cut by 7 bases and J by 4 bases, with 5 bases left in between. The CDR3 is made up of 12 amino acids. The germline CDR1 and CDR2 sequences are LGHNT and FRNRAP. The CDR3 region has the DNA TGTGCTAGTGCATTAGGGGCCAACGTCCTGACTTTC. Its translation is CASALGANVLTF.

In its sample, this clonotype was seen many times. The chain employs TRBV12-3 or TRBV12-4 and TRBJ2-1; D is unclear. V shed 3 bases and J shed 9 bases, with 3 bases lying between them. CDR3 size: 10 residues. The CDR3 sequence is CASSLGEQFF. In DNA, the CDR3 is TGTGCCAGCAGTTTGGGTGAGCAGTTCTTC.

This clonotype came up a few times. This chain joins TRBV5-5 and TRBJ2-1; a possible D gene is TRBD2 (6 bases). The CDR3 is made up of 13 amino acids. The germline CDR1 and CDR2 sequences are SGHKS and YYEKEE (reference sequence). V was pared by 4 bases and J by 13 bases, with 18 bases between. This CDR3 is CASSGGLTPLQFF. The CDR3 coding sequence is TGTGCCAGCAGCGGAGGACTAACCCCTTTACAGTTCTTC.

The chain uses TRBV7-9 and TRBJ2-1; 8 bases agree with TRBD2. The trim removed 6 bases at V and 3 bases at J, leaving 7 bases unmatched. The germline CDR1 and CDR2 sequences are SEHNR and FQNEAQ (reference sequence). The CDR3 is 15 amino acids. The CDR3 DNA sequence: TGTGCCAGCAGATACTCGGGACTAGTCTACAATGAGCAGTTCTTC. It is translated as CASRYSGLVYNEQFF.

This clonotype was picked up a small number of times. This CDR3 reads CASRRRQGSSYEQYF. The CDR3 DNA reads TGTGCCAGCAGACGCCGACAGGGGAGCTCCTACGAGCAGTACTTC. The gene calls are TRBV12-3 or TRBV12-4 and TRBJ2-7, with 8 bases lining up with TRBD1. There are 15 residues in the CDR3. V lost 6 bases to trimming and J lost 0 bases; unmatched junction nucleotides: 7.

This clonotype was counted only a few times. This chain links TRBV4-3 with TRBJ2-1; 9 positions match TRBD1. After removal of 3 bases from V and 8 bases from J, the junction contained 2 bases not matched to a gene. Germline CDR1 is LGHNA and CDR2 is YSLEER. The CDR3 runs to 13 residues. The CDR3: CASSHGQGYEQFF. DNA of the CDR3: TGCGCCAGCAGCCATGGACAGGGGTATGAGCAGTTCTTC.

This clonotype was found a few times. This chain joins TRBV29-1 and TRBJ2-1; 15 bases agree with TRBD2. V was clipped by 0 bases and J by 0 bases; unmatched bases: 3. Germline CDR1 is SQVTM and CDR2 is ANQGSEA. The CDR3 has 18 amino acids. The CDR3 sequence is CSVEDWGLAGGSYNEQFF. The CDR3 DNA reads as TGCAGCGTTGAAGATTGGGGACTAGCGGGAGGCTCCTACAATGAGCAGTTCTTC.

This clonotype was seen ten or more times. J is TRBJ2-1 and V is TRBV4-1; weak D call: TRBD1 (5 bases). V was clipped by 1 base and J by 0 bases, with 10 bases between them. CDR1 and CDR2 (germline): MGHRA, YSYEKL. The length of the CDR3 is 16 residues. The CDR3 DNA follows: TGCGCCAGCAGCCAAGTCTGGGGCGACTCCTACAATGAGCAGTTCTTC. Protein product: CASSQVWGDSYNEQFF.

The V call is TRBV5-1, the J call TRBJ2-7; 7 bases align to TRBD2. This CDR3 has 14 residues. V dropped 2 bases and J dropped 1; count of bases not matched to a gene: 3. Germline V lookup: CDR1 SGHRS, CDR2 YFSETQ. CDR3 DNA sequence: TGCGCCAGCAGCTTTGTGGGAGGGTCCTACGAGCAGTACTTC. Its translation: CASSFVGGSYEQYF.

This clonotype was detected many times. V gene TRBV29-1 combines with J gene TRBJ2-3; no definite D call. The germline V gene has CDR1 SQVTM and CDR2 ANQGSEA. The CDR3 runs 13 residues. The germline V and J ends were trimmed by 3 bases and 4 bases, with 11 bases remaining between them. The CDR3 region is CSVDLSPPDTQYF. CDR3 bases: TGCAGCGTTGATTTGTCCCCGCCAGATACGCAGTATTTT.

This chain links TRBV20-1 with TRBJ2-2, with TRBD1 matching over 8 bases. The CDR3 sequence is 14 residues long. Germline V gene lookup returns CDR1 DFQATT and CDR2 SNEGSKA (reference sequence). Trimming took 3 bases from V and 6 from J; bases not matched to a gene: 6. The CDR3 is CSASAGQEAGELFF. Here the CDR3 DNA reads TGCAGTGCTAGTGCGGGACAGGAGGCCGGGGAGCTGTTTTTT.

The chain employs TRBV7-9 and TRBJ2-2, with D possibly being TRBD1 (6 bases). Trimming took off 4 bases at V and 1 base at J, with 10 bases between the two ends. The length of the CDR3 is 15 residues. Per the germline V gene, CDR1 is SEHNR and CDR2 is FQNEAQ (reference sequence). The CDR3 is CASSSWTENTGELFF. The DNA of the CDR3 is TGTGCCAGCAGCTCTTGGACAGAGAACACCGGGGAGCTGTTTTTT.

This clonotype showed up many times. The V and J genes are TRBV4-3 and TRBJ2-1, with TRBD2 as a possible D gene (5 bases). The germline gives CDR1 LGHNA, CDR2 YSLEER. CDR3 length: 15 amino acids. Trimming shortened V by 5 bases and J by 0 bases, and 11 bases separated the two germline ends. The chain's CDR3 is CASSSEDSSYNEQFF. For the CDR3, the DNA is TGCGCCAGCAGCTCCGAGGACTCCTCCTACAATGAGCAGTTCTTC.

This clonotype was counted between two and nine times. V and J are TRBV7-3 and TRBJ2-1; a weak D match, TRBD1 (6 bases). CDR3 length: 15 amino acids. Per germline, CDR1 SGHTA and CDR2 FQGTGA. Trimming pared 6 bases from V and 1 base from J, leaving 13 bases between. DNA of the CDR3: TGTGCCAGCAGTCCCATCCAGGGGTCCTACAATGAGCAGTTCTTC. Its protein is CASSPIQGSYNEQFF.

This clonotype has a handful of counts. The rearrangement joins TRBV7-9 to TRBJ1-1; no firm D call. This CDR3 contains 11 residues. Trimming left V 0 bases short and J 8 bases short, with 4 bases between. Germline CDR1 reads SEHNR; CDR2 reads FQNEAQ (reference sequence). CDR3 sequence (DNA): TGTGCCAGCAGCTTAGCGGGGGAAGCTTTCTTT. It encodes CASSLAGEAFF.

This clonotype appeared many times. The junction departs from the called germline gene at one end, perhaps through a read error. The chain is built from TRBV7-9 and TRBJ2-7; 11 bases align to TRBD2. From germline, CDR1 is SEHNR and CDR2 FQNEAQ (reference sequence). CDR3 length: 14 amino acids. CDR3 sequence: CASSLAGGGYEQYF. CDR3 nucleotides: TGCGCCAGCAGCCTAGCGGGAGGAGGCTACGAGCAGTACTTC.